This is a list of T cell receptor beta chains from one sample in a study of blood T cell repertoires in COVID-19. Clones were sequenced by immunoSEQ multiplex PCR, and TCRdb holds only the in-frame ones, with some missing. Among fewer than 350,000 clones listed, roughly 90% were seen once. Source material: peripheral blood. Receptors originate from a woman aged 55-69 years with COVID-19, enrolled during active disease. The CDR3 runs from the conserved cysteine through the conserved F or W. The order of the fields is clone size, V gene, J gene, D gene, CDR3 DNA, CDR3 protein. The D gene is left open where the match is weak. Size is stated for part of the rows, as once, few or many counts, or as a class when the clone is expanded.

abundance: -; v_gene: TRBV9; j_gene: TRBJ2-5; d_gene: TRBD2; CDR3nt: TGTGCCAGCAGCGCAGGGACTAGCGGATATCAAGAGACCCAGTACTTC; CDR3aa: CASSAGTSGYQETQYF
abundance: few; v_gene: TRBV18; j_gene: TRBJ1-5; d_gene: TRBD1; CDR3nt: TGTGCCAGCTCACCAACCCTAGGACAGGGGAATCAGCCCCAGCATTTT; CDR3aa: CASSPTLGQGNQPQHF
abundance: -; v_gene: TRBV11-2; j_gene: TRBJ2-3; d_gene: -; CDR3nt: TGTGCCAGCAGCTCTCCTCGTCAGGGGTCAGATACGCAGTATTTT; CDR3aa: CASSSPRQGSDTQYF
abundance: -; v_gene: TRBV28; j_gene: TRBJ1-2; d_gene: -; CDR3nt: TGTGCCAGCGGCTCGGCGGGAAACTATGGCTACACCTTC; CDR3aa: CASGSAGNYGYTF
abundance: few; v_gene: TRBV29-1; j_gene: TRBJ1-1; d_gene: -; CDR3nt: TGCAGCGTTGATACAGGGTTCACTGAAGCTTTCTTT; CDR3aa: CSVDTGFTEAFF
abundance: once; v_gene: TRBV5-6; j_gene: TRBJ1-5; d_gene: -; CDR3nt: TGTGCCAGCAGAACCTTTACCGGGAACAATCAGCCCCAGCATTTT; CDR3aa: CASRTFTGNNQPQHF
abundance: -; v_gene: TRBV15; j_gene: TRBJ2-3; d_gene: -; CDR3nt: TGTGCCACCAGCCCGGGCACAGATACGCAGTATTTT; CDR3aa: CATSPGTDTQYF
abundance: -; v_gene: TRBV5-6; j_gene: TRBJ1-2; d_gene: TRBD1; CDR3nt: TGTGCCAGCAGCTTGGCAGGGGGCGCCTTTAATGGCTACACCTTC; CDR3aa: CASSLAGGAFNGYTF
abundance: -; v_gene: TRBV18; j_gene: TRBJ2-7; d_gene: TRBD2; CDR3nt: TGTGCCAGCTCACCCGGGACTAGCGGGGGGGCCTACGAGCAGTACTTC; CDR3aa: CASSPGTSGGAYEQYF
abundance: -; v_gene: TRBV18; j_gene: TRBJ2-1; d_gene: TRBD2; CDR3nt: TGTGCCAGCTCACCGCCCCTAGCGGGGGGGTACAATGAGCAGTTCTTC; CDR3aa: CASSPPLAGGYNEQFF
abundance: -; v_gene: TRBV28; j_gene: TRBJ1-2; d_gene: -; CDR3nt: TGTGCCAGCAGCCTAGGGGGGGCTAACTATGGCTACACCTTC; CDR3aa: CASSLGGANYGYTF
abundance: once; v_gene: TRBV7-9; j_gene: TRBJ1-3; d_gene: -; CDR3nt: TGTGCCAGCAGCTTTGCGGGGGGCGGAAACACCATATATTTT; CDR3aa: CASSFAGGGNTIYF
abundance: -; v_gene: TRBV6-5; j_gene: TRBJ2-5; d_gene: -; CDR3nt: TGTGCCAGCAGTTACTCCGCAGGGCAAGAGACCCAGTACTTC; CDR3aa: CASSYSAGQETQYF
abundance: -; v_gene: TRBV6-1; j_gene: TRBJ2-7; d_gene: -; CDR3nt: TGTGCCAGCAGTGAAGCGTCGGGCTCCTACGAGCAGTACTTC; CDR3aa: CASSEASGSYEQYF
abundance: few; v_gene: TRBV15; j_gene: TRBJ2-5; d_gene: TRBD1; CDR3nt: TGTGCCACCAGCGCAGGACAGGAAGGGGGGACCCAGTACTTC; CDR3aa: CATSAGQEGGTQYF
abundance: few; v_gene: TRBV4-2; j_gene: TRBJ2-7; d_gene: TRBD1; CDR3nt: TGTGCCAGCAGCCAGGCCGGACAGGGCTACGAGCAGTACTTC; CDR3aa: CASSQAGQGYEQYF
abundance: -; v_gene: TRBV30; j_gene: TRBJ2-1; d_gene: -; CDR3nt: TGTGCCTGGAGGAGTGCTGGTGAGCAGTTCTTC; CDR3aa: CAWRSAGEQFF
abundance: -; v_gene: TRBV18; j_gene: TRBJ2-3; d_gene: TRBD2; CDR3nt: TGTGCCAGCTCCCGTATAGCGGGGGGGTCGACGGATACGCAGTATTTT; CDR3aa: CASSRIAGGSTDTQYF
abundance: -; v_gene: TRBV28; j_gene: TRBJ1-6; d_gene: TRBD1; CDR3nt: TGTGCCAGCAGTTTGTGGGGGACAGCCCCCTATAATTCGGCCCTCCACTTT; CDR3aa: CASSLWGTAPYNSALHF
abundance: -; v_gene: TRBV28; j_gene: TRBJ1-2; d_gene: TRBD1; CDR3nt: TGTGCCAGCAGGAACTCGGACAGGGTCTATGGCTACACCTTC; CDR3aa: CASRNSDRVYGYTF
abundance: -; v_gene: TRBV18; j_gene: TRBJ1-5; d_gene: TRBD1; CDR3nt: TGTGCCAGCTCACCGGGACAGGGTAGCAATCAGCCCCAGCATTTT; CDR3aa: CASSPGQGSNQPQHF
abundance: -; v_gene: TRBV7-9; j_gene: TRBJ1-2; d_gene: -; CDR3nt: TGTGCCAGCAGCGGAGGCGGACAGTCACTATCTAACTATGGCTACACCTTC; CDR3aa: CASSGGGQSLSNYGYTF
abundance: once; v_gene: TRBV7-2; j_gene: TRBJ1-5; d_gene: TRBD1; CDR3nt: TGTGCCAGCAGCTTAGTTCGACAGGGAGGTGCGCCCCAGCATTTT; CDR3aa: CASSLVRQGGAPQHF
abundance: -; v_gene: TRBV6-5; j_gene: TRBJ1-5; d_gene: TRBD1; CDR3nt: TGTGCCAGCAGTTACTGGGACAGCCTCAATCAGCCCCAGCATTTT; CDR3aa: CASSYWDSLNQPQHF
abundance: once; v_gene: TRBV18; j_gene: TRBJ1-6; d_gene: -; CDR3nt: TGTGCCAGCTCGCCGCTAAATACTCGAAATTCACCCCTCCACTTT; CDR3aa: CASSPLNTRNSPLHF
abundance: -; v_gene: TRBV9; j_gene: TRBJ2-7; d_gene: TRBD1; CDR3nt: TGTGCCAGCAGCCCCCGGGCAGGGGGCTACGAGCAGTACTTC; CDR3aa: CASSPRAGGYEQYF
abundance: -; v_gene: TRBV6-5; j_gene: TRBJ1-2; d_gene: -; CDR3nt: TGTGCCAGCACCACGGGGGGCAACTATGGCTACACCTTC; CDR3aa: CASTTGGNYGYTF
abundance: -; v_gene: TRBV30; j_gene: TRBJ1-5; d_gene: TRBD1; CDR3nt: TGTGCCTGGAGGGGACAGGGGCCCGTTCGTAGCAATCAGCCCCAGCATTTT; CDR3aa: CAWRGQGPVRSNQPQHF
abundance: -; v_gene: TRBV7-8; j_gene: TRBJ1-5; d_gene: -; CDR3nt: TGTGCCAGCAGCCTTGGCACTCAGGGTTTCAATCAGCCCCAGCATTTT; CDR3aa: CASSLGTQGFNQPQHF
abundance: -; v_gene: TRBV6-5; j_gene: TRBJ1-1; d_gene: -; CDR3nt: TGTGCCAGCACCCCCGTGGGTTTGGGGCACACTGAAGCTTTCTTT; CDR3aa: CASTPVGLGHTEAFF
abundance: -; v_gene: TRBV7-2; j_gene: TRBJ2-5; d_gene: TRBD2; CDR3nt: TGTGCCAGCAGCTCCTGGGGAGCGGGGGTAGGGGGGGAGACCCAGTACTTC; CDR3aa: CASSSWGAGVGGETQYF
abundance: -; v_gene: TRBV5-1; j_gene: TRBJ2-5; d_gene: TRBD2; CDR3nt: TGCGCCAGCAGCTGGTCGGGGGGGAGTTACCAAGAGACCCAGTACTTC; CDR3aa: CASSWSGGSYQETQYF
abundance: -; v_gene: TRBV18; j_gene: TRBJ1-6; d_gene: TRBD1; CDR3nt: TGTGCCAGCTCACCACAGGGACAGCCAAATTCACCCCTCCACTTT; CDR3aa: CASSPQGQPNSPLHF
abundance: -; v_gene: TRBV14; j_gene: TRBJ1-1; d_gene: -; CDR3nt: TGTGCCAGCAGCCAACGGGGGTTCACTGAAGCTTTCTTT; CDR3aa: CASSQRGFTEAFF
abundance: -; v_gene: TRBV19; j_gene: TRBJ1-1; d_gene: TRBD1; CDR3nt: TGTGCCAGTAGTACAGCACAGGGGCCTTTGAACACTGAAGCTTTCTTT; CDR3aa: CASSTAQGPLNTEAFF
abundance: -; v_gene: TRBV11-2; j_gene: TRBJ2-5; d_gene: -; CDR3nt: TGTGCCAGCAGCTTAGATTTGGCGGGGGCGGGGGAGACCCAGTACTTC; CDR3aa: CASSLDLAGAGETQYF
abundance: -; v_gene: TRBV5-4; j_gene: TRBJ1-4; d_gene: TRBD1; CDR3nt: TGTGCCAGCAGAGTCGACAGGGGACACGAAAAACTGTTTTTT; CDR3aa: CASRVDRGHEKLFF
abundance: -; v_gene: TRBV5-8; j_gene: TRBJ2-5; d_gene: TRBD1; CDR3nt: TGTGCCAGCAGCTTGTTGGGACAGGGGGTGCAGACCCAGTACTTC; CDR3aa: CASSLLGQGVQTQYF
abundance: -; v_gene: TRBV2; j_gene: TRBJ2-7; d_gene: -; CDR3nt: TGTGCCAGCAGTGAATCTGGTAGGGGCAGGGCTTACTACGAGCAGTACTTC; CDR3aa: CASSESGRGRAYYEQYF
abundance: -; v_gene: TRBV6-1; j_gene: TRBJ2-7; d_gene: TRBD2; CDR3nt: TGTGCCAGCAGTGAATATAGACGGGGGGGCCGCGGTGAGCAGTACTTC; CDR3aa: CASSEYRRGGRGEQYF
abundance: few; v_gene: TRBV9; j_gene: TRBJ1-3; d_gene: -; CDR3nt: TGTGCCAGCAGCGCTCAGGGTCTCTCTGGAAACACCATATATTTT; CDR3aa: CASSAQGLSGNTIYF
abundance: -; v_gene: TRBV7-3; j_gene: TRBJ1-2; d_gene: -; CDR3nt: TGTGCCAGCAGCTTATATCCCACAGGGAGCTATGGCTACACCTTC; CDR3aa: CASSLYPTGSYGYTF
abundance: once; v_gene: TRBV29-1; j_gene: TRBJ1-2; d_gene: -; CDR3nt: TGCAGCGTTGAATGGGGCACGGCGAGCACCTTC; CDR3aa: CSVEWGTASTF
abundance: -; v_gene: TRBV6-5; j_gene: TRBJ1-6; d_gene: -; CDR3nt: TGTGCCAGCACCAGAAAGAGGGATTTCGTTGCCCTCCACTTT; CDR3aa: CASTRKRDFVALHF